The source of this TCR beta chain is a study of cytomegalovirus exposure and HLA in healthy donors. Primers for the PCR totalled 60 Vbeta and 13 Jbeta. TCRdb's copy holds only in-frame clones and misses some; the assay was immunoSEQ multiplex PCR. This table holds over 100,000 clones, 70% to 75% found once. V lost 0 bases to trimming and J lost 5 bases; unmatched junction nucleotides: 10. In germline, CDR1 is SGHNT, CDR2 YYREEE (reference sequence). The CDR3 spans 17 residues. The source of this sequence is a male donor in good health and CMV-seronegative. Material: PBMCs. The chain is built from TRBV5-4 and TRBJ1-2; 10 bases agree with TRBD1. CDR3 bases: TGTGCCAGCAGCTTGGCCTTCGGGACAGGGGTTTTTTATGGCTACACCTTC. Translating it yields CASSLAFGTGVFYGYTF.